The next 2 T cell receptor beta chains were all read from a single sample in a study of blood T cell repertoires in COVID-19. Generated by immunoSEQ multiplex PCR, the TCRdb table keeps only in-frame clones and is missing some. In the table there are 190,000 or so clones, about four fifths of which are singletons. Material for sequencing was peripheral blood. Source of these receptors: a man between 45 and 60 years old with active or convalescent COVID-19.

V is TRBV6-1 and J is TRBJ1-1; D is undetermined. The length of the CDR3 is 16 residues. Germline loops: CDR1 MNHNS, CDR2 SASEGT. V dropped 1 base and J dropped 0 bases, with 12 bases sitting between them. This chain's CDR3 is CASSEGQSAMNTEAFF. The CDR3 DNA reads TGTGCCAGCAGTGAAGGCCAGTCCGCCATGAACACTGAAGCTTTCTTT.

This clone showed up just a few times. For the CDR3, the DNA is TGTGCCAGCAGCCAAATCAGGGGATCTGAAGCTTTCTTT. Translated, it gives CASSQIRGSEAFF. The V call is TRBV3-1 (or the pseudogene TRBV3-2), the J call TRBJ1-1; D is perhaps TRBD1 (6 bases). V was trimmed by 2 bases and J by 6 bases, leaving 10 bases between them. Germline-derived CDR1 and CDR2 are LGHDT and YNNKEL (reference sequence). This CDR3 region has 13 residues.